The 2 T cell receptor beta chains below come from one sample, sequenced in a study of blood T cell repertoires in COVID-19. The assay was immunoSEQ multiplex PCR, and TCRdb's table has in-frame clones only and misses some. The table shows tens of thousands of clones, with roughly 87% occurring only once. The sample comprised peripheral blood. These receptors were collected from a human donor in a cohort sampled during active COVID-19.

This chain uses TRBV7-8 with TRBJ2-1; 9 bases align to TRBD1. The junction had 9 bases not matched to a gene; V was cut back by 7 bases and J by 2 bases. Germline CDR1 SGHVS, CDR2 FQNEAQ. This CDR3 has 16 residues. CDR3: CASIYSRDRAYNEQFF. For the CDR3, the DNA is TGTGCCAGCATTTACTCCCGGGACAGGGCCTACAATGAGCAGTTCTTC.

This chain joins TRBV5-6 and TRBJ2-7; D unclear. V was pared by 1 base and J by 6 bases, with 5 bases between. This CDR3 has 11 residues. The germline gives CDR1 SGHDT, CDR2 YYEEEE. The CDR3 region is CASSLYSEQYF. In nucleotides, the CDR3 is TGTGCCAGCAGCTTGTATTCCGAGCAGTACTTC.